This T cell receptor (beta chain) was identified during a study of T cell repertoires in cytomegalovirus infection. Turning to the study itself: Researchers turned to recently identified HLA-C-restricted CMV epitopes as well as well-studied HLA-B-restricted ones. It was the public TCR beta signatures that indicated both CMV infection and matching HLA type. The study, taken as a whole, reports: Within the response measured ex vivo, HLA-C-restricted CMV-specific TCR beta clonotypes were dominant.

Note on this clonotype: Antigen unknown.

TCRdb re-called the reads with MiXCR, one entry per CDR3 protein. In the table there are about 500,000 distinct CDR3 sequences, more than 30% of which are singletons. Trimming took 0 bases from V and 5 from J, leaving 12 bases between them. CDR1 and CDR2 (germline): SGHTA, FQGTGA. CDR3 length: 15 amino acids. The gene calls are TRBV7-3 and TRBJ2-3; D ambiguous. This clonotype originated in a human donor in good health (CMV status not recorded). Some clones in this sample may be carry-over from other donors' samples. The sample here was cultured PBMCs, taken from culture after CMV antigen stimulation. The chain's CDR3 is CASSLTRLDKDTQYF. CDR3 nucleotides: TGTGCCAGCAGCTTAACGCGGCTAGATAAAGATACGCAGTATTTT.